The 28 T cell receptor beta chains presented below share a single source sample, sequenced in a study of blood T cells in healthy people across ages. For the second PCR, which ran for about 7 to 11 cycles, a sample-barcoded 5' primer and a J-beta primer mix were used. TCRdb re-derived calls from the 5' RACE reads in MiXCR, one entry per CDR3 protein. The table has about 970,000 distinct CDR3 sequences, roughly half seen once. The source material was blood. The receptors were gathered from a woman aged 60 to 75 in good health.

Only a few counts were recorded for this clonotype. The genes are TRBV27 and TRBJ2-4; a weak D match, TRBD2 (5 bases). Trimming pared 5 bases from V and 1 base from J, leaving 12 bases between. The CDR3 covers 15 residues. The germline gives CDR1 MNHEY, CDR2 SMNVEV (reference sequence). CDR3 region: CASSTLTGAKNIQYF. The CDR3 DNA sequence: TGTGCCAGCAGTACCCTTACGGGGGCCAAAAACATTCAGTACTTC.

V is TRBV10-3 and J is TRBJ1-5; D may be TRBD1 (5 bases). The CDR3 covers 15 residues. Germline V gene data show CDR1 as ENHRY and CDR2 as SYGVKD. V lost 0 bases, J lost 4 bases, and 10 bases lay in between. The CDR3 DNA reads as TGTGCCATCAGTGAGTCGGGGGTCGAGAATCAGCCCCAGCATTTT. The encoded protein is CAISESGVENQPQHF.

V usage is TRBV7-9 and J usage is TRBJ1-6; D remains ambiguous. Trimming cost V 3 bases and J 10 bases, with 10 bases left between them. Germline V CDR1 and CDR2: SEHNR, FQNEAQ (reference sequence). This CDR3 has 13 residues. The CDR3 sequence: CASSFRHGSPLHF. The CDR3 nucleotides read TGTGCCAGCAGCTTTAGACACGGCTCACCCCTCCACTTT.

This chain joins TRBV27 and TRBJ2-1; weak D call: TRBD2 (5 bases). Looked up from germline, CDR1 is MNHEY and CDR2 is SMNVEV (reference sequence). This CDR3 contains 14 residues. V shed 3 bases and J shed 5 bases, with 11 bases lying between them. The CDR3, as DNA: TGTGCCAGCAGTTTTGTAGCGAACCACAATGAGCAGTTCTTC. Protein: CASSFVANHNEQFF.

Regarding this clonotype: One end of the junction does not line up with germline, which may come from a read error. The chain uses TRBV7-2 and TRBJ2-6; a possible D gene is TRBD2 (6 bases). This CDR3 is 15 amino acids long. The germline V gene has CDR1 SGHTA and CDR2 FQGNSA. This CDR3 is CANSLGGSGANVLTF. The CDR3, as DNA: TGTGCCAACAGCTTAGGAGGGTCTGGGGCCAACGTCCTGACTTTC.

Turning to this clonotype: A junction boundary mismatches the germline segment, possibly from a read error. In DNA form, the CDR3 reads TGTGTCATCAGGGAGACAGGGGCGACCACTGAAGCTTTCTTT. Residues: CVIRETGATTEAFF. The rearrangement joins TRBV10-3 to TRBJ1-1, with TRBD1 matching 8 bases. There are 14 residues in the CDR3. The V gene's germline CDR1 is ENHRY and CDR2 SYGVKD.

This clonotype was counted ten times or more. The V and J genes are TRBV25-1 and TRBJ1-5; D may be TRBD1 (6 bases). Germline V gives CDR1 MGHDK, CDR2 SYGVNS. This CDR3 spans 13 amino acids. V shed 4 bases and J shed 4 bases, with 8 bases lying between them. CDR3 sequence (DNA): TGTGCCAGCAGTGCAACAGGGAATCAGCCCCAGCATTTT. It yields the protein CASSATGNQPQHF.

The rearrangement links TRBV5-5 to TRBJ2-4; D is undetermined. Near its end, the DNA agrees better with TRBJ2-7, so the J call may be wrong. Germline CDR1 SGHKS, CDR2 YYEKEE (reference sequence). This CDR3 spans 14 amino acids. The CDR3 sequence is CASSLESRSYEQYF. The CDR3 bases are TGTGCCAGCAGCTTGGAATCCAGGAGCTACGAGCAGTACTTC.

A note on this clonotype: Germline and junction disagree at one end, which may indicate a read error. This chain uses TRBV20-1 with TRBJ2-3; possible D gene TRBD1, 6 bases. The CDR3 runs to 15 residues. The V gene's germline CDR1 is DFQATT and CDR2 SNEGSKA (reference sequence). The CDR3 nucleotides read TGCAGTGCTAGAGACCAGGGGACGATCACAGCTACGCAGTATTTT. This sequence encodes CSARDQGTITATQYF.

The chain joins TRBV20-1 to TRBJ2-7; D might be TRBD2 (5 bases). The CDR3 runs 15 residues. With 0 bases removed from V and 3 bases from J, the gap between germline ends came to 15 bases. Germline assignment: CDR1 DFQATT and CDR2 SNEGSKA (reference sequence). The CDR3 reads CSARDLKDWDYEQYF. The CDR3 DNA is TGCAGTGCTAGAGATCTCAAGGACTGGGACTACGAGCAGTACTTC.

This clonotype occurred a few times. The CDR3 nucleotides are TGTGCCAGCAGTGCCCGGGACAGGGCGCCATCGAACACTGAAGCTTTCTTT. It translates to CASSARDRAPSNTEAFF. This chain links TRBV2 with TRBJ1-1, with TRBD1 matching 9 bases. The CDR3 spans 17 residues. V shed 4 bases and J 1 base; nucleotides not matched to a gene: 10. The V gene's germline CDR1 is SNHLY and CDR2 FYNNEI.

The chain uses TRBV28 and TRBJ1-5; no clear D. The CDR3 runs to 12 residues. The V gene lost 7 bases and the J gene lost 7 bases, with 11 bases spanning the gap. The V gene's germline CDR1 is MDHEN and CDR2 SYDVKM. DNA of the CDR3: TGTGCCAGCATTTCGAGTAGCCAGCCCCAGCATTTT. Translating gives CASISSSQPQHF.

The J gene is TRBJ2-3, the V gene TRBV4-2, with D tentatively TRBD1 (6 bases). The CDR3 has 15 amino acids. V lost 2 bases and J lost 2, with 11 bases in between. CDR1 is LGHNA, CDR2 YNFKEQ, per germline. The CDR3 spells CASSQRQENTDTQYF. CDR3 sequence (DNA): TGTGCCAGCAGCCAACGACAGGAGAACACAGATACGCAGTATTTT.

In its sample, this clonotype was seen many times. The V call is TRBV28, the J call TRBJ2-7; D gene uncertain. The CDR3 runs 14 residues. V was shortened by 2 bases and J by 2 bases, with 10 bases between the two germline ends. Germline V gives CDR1 MDHEN, CDR2 SYDVKM. In DNA form, the CDR3 reads TGTGCCAGCAGTTTACGCTTGCGGACCTACGAGCAGTACTTC. Translation gives CASSLRLRTYEQYF.

The V and J genes are TRBV27 and TRBJ2-7, with 7 bases matching TRBD1. The CDR3 covers 15 residues. V was pared by 0 bases and J by 3 bases, with 5 bases of the junction left unmatched. The germline V gene encodes CDR1 MNHEY and CDR2 SMNVEV (reference sequence). CDR3 DNA sequence: TGTGCCAGCAGTTTATCTACCTACAGGGGCTACGAGCAGTACTTC. Protein sequence: CASSLSTYRGYEQYF.

Written as DNA, the CDR3 is TGCAGTGCAACCGGCGGACACCTCTACGAGCAGTACTTC. The encoded protein is CSATGGHLYEQYF. This sequence joins TRBV20-1 and TRBJ2-7, with D possibly matching TRBD1 (5 bases). V was clipped by 6 bases and J by 3 bases, with 15 bases between them. Germline V gene lookup returns CDR1 DFQATT and CDR2 SNEGSKA (reference sequence). This CDR3 region has 13 residues.

The sample holds a few counts of this clonotype. This rearrangement joins TRBV20-1 to TRBJ2-7; D not certain. This CDR3 comprises 16 residues. Trimming shortened V by 2 bases and J by 0 bases, and 17 bases separated the two germline ends. The V gene's germline CDR1 is DFQATT and CDR2 SNEGSKA (reference sequence). The CDR3 nucleotides are TGCAGTGCTAGAATGGCCCGAGACGGAAGCTCCTACGAGCAGTACTTC. It translates to CSARMARDGSSYEQYF.

The chain carries TRBV28 and TRBJ2-4, with TRBD1 as a possible D gene (6 bases). With 4 bases removed from V and 0 bases from J, the gap between germline ends came to 13 bases. CDR1 is MDHEN and CDR2 is SYDVKM in the germline V gene. The CDR3 sequence is 16 residues long. Here the CDR3 DNA reads TGTGCCAGCAGTTCCAGGGGAGAGATAGCCAAAAACATTCAGTACTTC. Its translation: CASSSRGEIAKNIQYF.

On this clonotype: At one end, the junction sequence differs from germline, possibly due to a read error. This chain links TRBV9 with TRBJ2-7; D is unclear. The germline V gene encodes CDR1 SGDLS and CDR2 YYNGEE. This CDR3 region has 14 residues. CDR3 DNA sequence: TGTACCAGCAGCGTTGACGATGTTCTCTACGAGCAGTACTTC. It specifies CTSSVDDVLYEQYF.

The V call is TRBV4-1, the J call TRBJ2-1, with 11 bases fitting TRBD1. The tail of the sequence fits TRBJ2-7 better, so the J call may be wrong. This CDR3 spans 15 amino acids. The germline CDR1 and CDR2 sequences are MGHRA and YSYEKL. DNA for the CDR3: TGCGCCACAAGGGACAGGGGGGCCTCCTACAATGAGCAGTACTTC. Amino acid sequence: CATRDRGASYNEQYF.

The CDR3 loop reads CASSLFHSGELFF. The CDR3 DNA follows: TGTGCCAGCAGTTTATTCCATTCCGGGGAGCTGTTTTTT. V gene TRBV28 combines with J gene TRBJ2-2; D remains unclear. Trimming removed 1 base at V and 6 bases at J, with 6 bases between. Per the germline V gene, CDR1 is MDHEN and CDR2 is SYDVKM. The CDR3 sequence is 13 residues long.

In its sample, this clonotype was seen a few times. This chain joins TRBV20-1 and TRBJ1-4, with D unclear. The CDR3 is 12 residues long. Germline values: CDR1 DFQATT, CDR2 SNEGSKA (reference sequence). Deletions cut 1 base from V and 7 bases from J, with 7 bases between. The CDR3 loop reads CSARAVIEKLFF. As DNA, the CDR3 is TGCAGTGCTAGAGCTGTTATTGAAAAACTGTTTTTT.

In its sample, this clonotype was seen a few times. The chain employs TRBV5-1 and TRBJ2-1; the match to TRBD2 covers 11 bases. The ends lost 4 bases at V and 6 bases at J; junction bases unmatched: 12. In germline, CDR1 is SGHRS, CDR2 YFSETQ. CDR3 length: 17 residues. The CDR3 nucleotides read TGCGCCAGCAGCCTCATGATACCGGGACTAGCGGCCAATGAGCAGTTCTTC. It encodes CASSLMIPGLAANEQFF.

This chain links TRBV5-1 with TRBJ2-1; 13 nucleotides align to TRBD2. Germline V gene data show CDR1 as SGHRS and CDR2 as YFSETQ. The CDR3 has 17 residues. The V gene end was trimmed by 2 bases and the J gene end by 9 bases; junction bases not matched to a gene: 11. The CDR3 sequence: CASSFLLAGGSFSEQFF. The CDR3 DNA sequence: TGCGCCAGCAGCTTCTTACTAGCGGGAGGGTCCTTCAGTGAGCAGTTCTTC.

This clonotype was picked up a small number of times. The chain recombines TRBV5-5 with TRBJ2-7, with TRBD2 matching 10 bases. Matching the DNA end better, TRBJ2-4 makes the J call doubtful. The CDR3 runs 17 residues. Germline V gives CDR1 SGHKS, CDR2 YYEKEE (reference sequence). CDR3 DNA sequence: TGTGCCAGCAGCCCTTACTACAGGACTAGCGGAAAAAACATTCAGTACTTC. This gives the protein CASSPYYRTSGKNIQYF.

This clonotype was detected only a few times. CDR3 sequence (DNA): TGCAGTGCCGGAAAGGGCAGGACTAGCGGCGCCCTCTCCTACGAGCAGTACTTC. It specifies CSAGKGRTSGALSYEQYF. This chain links TRBV20-1 with TRBJ2-7; 10 positions match TRBD2. This CDR3 has 18 amino acids. The ends lost 6 bases at V and 0 bases at J; junction bases unmatched: 17. Germline V gene lookup returns CDR1 DFQATT and CDR2 SNEGSKA (reference sequence).

This chain links TRBV7-2 with TRBJ2-5, with TRBD2 identical over 8 bases. CDR1 is SGHTA, CDR2 FQGNSA, per germline. CDR3 size: 14 residues. The V gene end was trimmed by 5 bases and the J gene end by 2 bases; junction bases not matched to a gene: 4. CDR3: CASSRLATQETQYF. The DNA for the CDR3 is TGTGCCAGCAGCCGACTAGCGACACAAGAGACCCAGTACTTC.

This clonotype showed up just a few times. The J gene is TRBJ2-3, the V gene TRBV24-1; a possible D gene is TRBD2 (6 bases). The germline V gene has CDR1 KGHDR and CDR2 SFDVKD. This CDR3 contains 13 residues. V lost 8 bases and J lost 2, with 10 bases in between. CDR3 residues: CATTGDYTDTQYF. The CDR3 bases are TGTGCCACCACGGGGGATTACACAGATACGCAGTATTTT.